These 25 T cell receptor beta chains originate from one sample sequenced in a study of cytomegalovirus exposure and HLA in healthy donors. The assay was immunoSEQ multiplex PCR, and TCRdb's table has in-frame clones only and misses some. The data show approximately 220,000 clones, 85% to 90% seen once. The sequencing sample was made of PBMCs. The receptors here all came from a man younger than 35 in good health and CMV-seronegative.

In the case of this clone: The identical CDR3 is also encoded by other nucleotide sequences in the sample. The chain has TRBV20-1 and TRBJ2-1; possibly TRBD1 for D (6 bases). Trimming removed 6 bases at V and 8 bases at J, with 8 bases between. The CDR3 covers 10 residues. In germline, CDR1 is DFQATT, CDR2 SNEGSKA (reference sequence). Written as DNA, the CDR3 is TGCAGTGCCGCAGGGGATGAGCAGTTCTTC. The encoded protein is CSAAGDEQFF.

The chain carries TRBV19 and TRBJ1-6; 8 bases line up with TRBD1. This CDR3 spans 14 amino acids. V was clipped by 7 bases and J by 6 bases; unmatched bases: 5. CDR1 and CDR2 from the germline V gene are LNHDA and SQIVND (reference sequence). CDR3 sequence reads: CASTAGQVNSPLHF. The CDR3 region has the DNA TGTGCCAGTACCGCGGGACAGGTTAATTCACCCCTCCACTTT.

This rearrangement joins TRBV28 to TRBJ2-7, with D perhaps TRBD1 (5 bases). Germline CDR1 MDHEN, CDR2 SYDVKM. Between the trimmed V and J ends, which lost 4 bases and 0 bases, there was a span of 16 bases. This CDR3 is 16 amino acids long. CDR3 sequence reads: CASSSPTVTTSYEQYF. The DNA of the CDR3 is TGTGCCAGCAGTTCACCGACAGTCACGACCTCCTACGAGCAGTACTTC.

The rearrangement uses TRBV10-2 and TRBJ2-5; the match to TRBD2 covers 12 bases. This CDR3 is built from 14 residues. CDR1 WSHSY and CDR2 SAAADI come from the germline V gene. Trimming removed 6 bases from V and 5 bases from J; junction bases left unmatched: 4. CDR3 coding DNA: TGCGCCAGCAGGGGACTAGCGGGTACTGAGACCCAGTACTTC. Translation gives CASRGLAGTETQYF.

The J gene is TRBJ1-2, the V gene TRBV10-3; 10 bases are shared with TRBD1. Germline values: CDR1 ENHRY, CDR2 SYGVKD. V trimming: 2 bases; J trimming: 4 bases; junction bases outside the gene matches: 7. The CDR3 extends over 16 amino acids. The CDR3 sequence is CAISEQTGGAGYGYTF. CDR3 DNA sequence: TGTGCCATCAGTGAGCAGACAGGGGGCGCGGGCTATGGCTACACCTTC.

Notes on this clone: Germline is not matched at one junction end, which may reflect a read error. This sequence joins TRBV15 and TRBJ1-4; D not certain. The germline V gene has CDR1 LNHNV and CDR2 YYDKDF (reference sequence). This CDR3 is 15 amino acids long. The CDR3 region is CATSRGLTTNEKLFF. CDR3 in DNA: TGTGCCACCAGCAGAGGATTGACAACAAATGAAAAACTGTTTTTT.

This chain connects TRBV5-1 to TRBJ2-4; D uncertain. Germline-derived CDR1 and CDR2 are SGHRS and YFSETQ. The CDR3 totals 14 residues. V was trimmed by 2 bases and J by 1 base, leaving 7 bases between them. The CDR3 reads CASSFGDAKNIQYF. CDR3 nucleotide sequence: TGCGCCAGCAGCTTCGGTGATGCCAAAAACATTCAGTACTTC. Complete variable domain (other parts from reference TRBV5-1 and TRBJ2-4): KAGVTQTPRYLIKTRGQQVTLSCSPISGHRSVSWYQQTPGQGLQFLFEYFSETQRNKGNFPGRFSGRQFSNSRSEMNVSTLELGDSALYLCASSFGDAKNIQYFGAGTRLSVL.

The V call is TRBV6-6, the J call TRBJ1-6; D ambiguous. The CDR3 has 15 amino acids. Germline CDR1 reads MNHNY; CDR2 reads SVGAGI (reference sequence). Trimming cost V 2 bases and J 7 bases, with 12 bases left between them. The chain's CDR3 is CASSYTGPTNSPLHF. CDR3 DNA sequence: TGTGCCAGCAGTTACACTGGGCCGACCAATTCACCCCTCCACTTT.

This clone was seen only a few times. V usage is TRBV2 and J usage is TRBJ1-3; 8 nucleotides match TRBD1. From germline, CDR1 is SNHLY and CDR2 FYNNEI. J lost 1 base, V lost 6 bases, and 5 bases had no gene match. The CDR3 totals 15 residues. CDR3 amino acids: CASSPGGESGNTIYF. CDR3 coding DNA: TGTGCCAGCAGCCCAGGGGGCGAATCTGGAAACACCATATATTTT. Together with reference TRBV2 and TRBJ1-3, the CDR3 gives the full variable domain: EPEVTQTPSHQVTQMGQEVILRCVPISNHLYFYWYRQILGQKVEFLVSFYNNEISEKSEIFDDQFSVERPDGSNFTLKIRSTKLEDSAMYFCASSPGGESGNTIYFGEGSWLTVV.

The chain joins TRBV6-5 to TRBJ2-5; a possible D gene is TRBD1 (6 bases). The germline V gene encodes CDR1 MNHEY and CDR2 SVGAGI. This CDR3 has 12 residues. V was shortened by 6 bases and J by 5 bases, with 10 bases between the two germline ends. The CDR3 nucleotides are TGTGCCAGCAGAACAGGGTCTGAGACCCAGTACTTC. Residues: CASRTGSETQYF.

The rearrangement uses TRBV19 and TRBJ2-1; possibly TRBD1 for D (6 bases). The germline V and J ends were trimmed by 0 bases and 8 bases, with 17 bases remaining between them. The CDR3 runs to 16 residues. The V gene's germline CDR1 is LNHDA and CDR2 SQIVND (reference sequence). The CDR3 is CASSIDAGRGTDEQFF. In nucleotides, the CDR3 is TGTGCCAGTAGTATAGATGCGGGCAGGGGCACGGATGAGCAGTTCTTC.

The chain has TRBV18 and TRBJ1-1; D is ambiguous. The V gene lost 4 bases and the J gene lost 0 bases, with 9 bases spanning the gap. Per germline, CDR1 KGHSH and CDR2 LQKENI. This CDR3 is 14 amino acids long. The CDR3 protein is CASSQGGMNTEAFF. Here the CDR3 DNA reads TGTGCCAGCTCACAGGGAGGGATGAACACTGAAGCTTTCTTT.

The chain links TRBV11-3 to TRBJ2-5; 10 positions match TRBD2. The trim removed 8 bases at V and 5 bases at J, leaving 11 bases unmatched. CDR1 and CDR2 (germline): SGHNT, YENEEA. The CDR3 is 15 amino acids. The CDR3 DNA is TGTGCCAGCTCCCCTAGCGGGGGTATTTCGGAGACCCAGTACTTC. Encoded protein: CASSPSGGISETQYF.

The chain is built from TRBV5-1 and TRBJ2-4; possibly TRBD1 for D (5 bases). The germline V gene encodes CDR1 SGHRS and CDR2 YFSETQ. CDR3 length equals 16 residues. Trimming shortened V by 4 bases and J by 6 bases, and 20 bases separated the two germline ends. The CDR3 is CASSRFRVRKGNIQYF. CDR3 in DNA: TGCGCCAGCAGCCGGTTCAGGGTTAGGAAAGGAAACATTCAGTACTTC.

The rearrangement uses TRBV6-1 and TRBJ2-1, with 8 bases aligning to TRBD2. The CDR3 is 13 amino acids. Unmatched junction bases numbered 4, after V lost 6 bases and J lost 6 bases. CDR1 and CDR2 (germline): MNHNS, SASEGT. The CDR3 DNA sequence: TGTGCCAGCAGCCTAGCGGGCCTCAATGAGCAGTTCTTC. Its translation is CASSLAGLNEQFF.

The V and J genes are TRBV28 and TRBJ1-2; no firm D call. The germline V and J ends were trimmed by 5 bases and 8 bases, with 18 bases remaining between them. In germline, CDR1 is MDHEN, CDR2 SYDVKM. The CDR3 contains 14 residues. Here the CDR3 reads CASSPPAQPGGYTF. The CDR3 coding sequence is TGTGCCAGCAGTCCCCCCGCCCAACCGGGGGGCTACACCTTC.

The table lists this clone with a count of one. The rearrangement joins TRBV7-2 to TRBJ2-1, with a possible D match to TRBD2 (5 bases). Trimming took off 0 bases at V and 4 bases at J, with 10 bases between the two ends. Germline CDR1 SGHTA, CDR2 FQGNSA. There are 15 residues in the CDR3. The CDR3 DNA reads TGTGCCAGCAGCTTAGCACGGAGGTGGTACAATGAGCAGTTCTTC. This codes for CASSLARRWYNEQFF.

The rearrangement links TRBV10-3 to TRBJ1-4; 7 positions agree with TRBD1. V lost 6 bases, J lost 8 bases, and 12 bases stayed unmatched. The CDR3 has 15 amino acids. Germline CDR1 reads ENHRY; CDR2 reads SYGVKD. CDR3 nucleotide sequence: TGTGCCATCAGCCAAATTCAGGGGGGTCGGGAAAAACTGTTTTTT. Translating gives CAISQIQGGREKLFF.

J is TRBJ2-1 and V is TRBV4-3; 10 positions match TRBD2. The CDR3 length is 15 residues. Germline CDR1 and CDR2: LGHNA and YSLEER. J was trimmed by 11 bases and V by 6 bases; bases with no gene match: 13. The CDR3 sequence: CASSQDQTSGYKQFF. The CDR3 DNA reads as TGCGCCAGCAGTCAGGACCAGACTAGCGGGTACAAGCAGTTCTTC.

The chain carries TRBV4-2 and TRBJ2-2; TRBD2 is a possible D gene (6 bases). V gave up 1 base and J gave up 4 bases, with 10 bases separating them. The CDR3 sequence is 15 residues long. Germline V gene lookup returns CDR1 LGHNA and CDR2 YNFKEQ. The CDR3 DNA sequence: TGTGCCAGCAGCCAAGGGGGAGCGGGCACCGGGGAGCTGTTTTTT. Amino acids: CASSQGGAGTGELFF.

There are a few counts of this clone. The chain carries TRBV2 and TRBJ1-2; 9 bases match TRBD1. CDR3 length: 17 residues. After removal of 8 bases from V and 2 bases from J, the junction contained 15 bases not matched to a gene. The germline gives CDR1 SNHLY, CDR2 FYNNEI. This chain's CDR3 is CASPDTRGQGLNYGYTF. The CDR3 region has the DNA TGTGCCAGCCCGGACACGAGGGGACAGGGACTGAACTATGGCTACACCTTC. The full variable domain, rest sourced from reference TRBV2 and TRBJ1-2, is EPEVTQTPSHQVTQMGQEVILRCVPISNHLYFYWYRQILGQKVEFLVSFYNNEISEKSEIFDDQFSVERPDGSNFTLKIRSTKLEDSAMYFCASPDTRGQGLNYGYTFGSGTRLTVV.

The V and J genes are TRBV4-3 and TRBJ2-1; 12 bases agree with TRBD2. Germline loops: CDR1 LGHNA, CDR2 YSLEER. Losses at the gene ends were 2 bases for V and 3 bases for J; bases not matched to a gene: 8. The CDR3 contains 18 residues. DNA of the CDR3: TGCGCCAGCAGCCAATCGATCGGGACTAGCGGGCGCTACAATGAGCAGTTCTTC. Amino acids: CASSQSIGTSGRYNEQFF.

The chain carries TRBV29-1 and TRBJ2-3; tentative D call: TRBD1 (6 bases). Germline-derived CDR1 and CDR2 are SQVTM and ANQGSEA. V lost 5 bases, J lost 0 bases, and 18 bases lay in between. This CDR3 spans 16 amino acids. CDR3 bases: TGCAGCGTTCGCCCTAGACAGGCCTCTAGCACAGATACGCAGTATTTT. This sequence encodes CSVRPRQASSTDTQYF.

V gene TRBV2 combines with J gene TRBJ2-7; 10 bases line up with TRBD2. This CDR3 is built from 13 residues. Germline V gene data show CDR1 as SNHLY and CDR2 as FYNNEI. V lost 1 base, J lost 11 bases, and 5 bases stayed unmatched. The CDR3, as DNA: TGTGCCAGCAGTGAAGTAGCGGGAGGTGAAAAGTACTTC. This sequence encodes CASSEVAGGEKYF.

This chain uses TRBV6-8 with TRBJ2-4, with TRBD2 as a possible D gene (5 bases). V dropped 5 bases and J dropped 0 bases, with 17 bases sitting between them. CDR1 is MNHGY and CDR2 is SAAAGT in the germline V gene. The CDR3 has 17 residues. The CDR3 sequence: CASSRCPDCLAKNIQYF. CDR3 coding DNA: TGTGCCAGCAGTCGTTGCCCGGACTGTCTAGCCAAAAACATTCAGTACTTC.